This T cell receptor beta chain was sequenced for a study of T cell repertoires in cytomegalovirus infection. This clonotype was detected ten times or more. Its antigen is undetermined. TCRdb re-called the reads with MiXCR, one entry per CDR3 protein. The sample has approximately 770,000 distinct CDR3 sequences, 25% to 35% seen once. The germline gives CDR1 SGHVS, CDR2 FNYEAQ. The junction had 17 bases not matched to a gene; V was cut back by 4 bases and J by 2 bases. The CDR3 is 19 residues long. The sequence was collected from a human donor in good health (CMV status not recorded). Some clones in this sample may be carry-over from other donors' samples. Sequenced material: cultured CD8+ T cells from PBMCs, taken from culture after CMV antigen stimulation. The chain carries TRBV7-6 and TRBJ2-1; 7 positions agree with TRBD1. This CDR3 reads CASSYIRFQPGGTYNEQFF. The DNA of the CDR3 is TGTGCCAGCAGCTACATTAGGTTCCAACCAGGGGGAACCTACAATGAGCAGTTCTTC.